These T cell receptor beta chains were read from a single sample in a study of shared clonotypes between healthy human individuals. Sequencing was performed with immunoSEQ multiplex PCR; in TCRdb, only in-frame clones are kept and a portion is missing. The sample has more than 2 million clones, over 85% seen once; the top ten hold more than 1.5%. Sequencing was performed on naive CD8+ T cells from PBMCs. Receptor source: a man between 18 and 29 years old in good health. Some clones in this sample may be carry-over from other donors' samples. CDR3s include the opening cysteine and the closing phenylalanine or tryptophan. A D gene is named only where the DNA matches it firmly. Rows give clone size only sometimes, using once, few, many, or a class for an expanded clone.

d_gene | abundance | j_gene | v_gene | CDR3aa | CDR3nt
TRBD2 | - | TRBJ2-3 | TRBV29-1 | CSVALSGTSDTQYF | TGCAGCGTTGCCCTAAGCGGGACCTCAGATACGCAGTATTTT
- | - | TRBJ2-1 | TRBV5-1 | CASGPGSYNEQFF | TGCGCCAGCGGCCCCGGCTCCTACAATGAGCAGTTCTTC
- | - | TRBJ2-2 | TRBV28 | CASSPLLGGELFF | TGTGCCAGCAGTCCGCTGTTAGGCGGGGAGCTGTTTTTT
- | - | TRBJ1-2 | TRBV7-9 | CASSLEGTDNYGYTF | TGTGCCAGCAGCTTAGAAGGGACTGATAACTATGGCTACACCTTC
- | - | TRBJ2-1 | TRBV6-6 | CASSYSRRWDQGQFF | TGTGCCAGCAGTTACTCCCGGCGATGGGATCAGGGACAGTTCTTC
TRBD2 | once | TRBJ2-3 | TRBV4-2 | CASWGGSASTDTQYF | TGTGCCAGTTGGGGGGGAAGCGCTAGCACAGATACGCAGTATTTT
TRBD2 | - | TRBJ2-3 | TRBV27 | CASTPLAGERNTQYF | TGTGCCAGCACCCCCCTAGCGGGAGAACGTAATACGCAGTATTTT
- | - | TRBJ2-7 | TRBV9 | CASSVGAGRGYEQYF | TGTGCCAGCAGCGTAGGGGCAGGGCGAGGCTACGAGCAGTACTTC
TRBD2 | once | TRBJ2-1 | TRBV9 | CASSGSGRINEQFF | TGTGCCAGCAGCGGTAGCGGGAGGATCAATGAGCAGTTCTTC
- | - | TRBJ2-7 | TRBV9 | CASSVGGNSYEQYF | TGTGCCAGCAGCGTAGGCGGGAACTCCTACGAGCAGTACTTC
- | - | TRBJ1-4 | TRBV4-1 | CASSQVWTGGDEKLFF | TGCGCCAGCAGCCAAGTTTGGACCGGCGGTGATGAAAAACTGTTTTTT
TRBD1 | once | TRBJ2-2 | TRBV7-6 | CASSLGTGFEGNTGELFF | TGTGCCAGCAGCTTGGGGACAGGGTTCGAGGGGAACACCGGGGAGCTGTTTTTT
- | - | TRBJ1-2 | TRBV6-5 | CASSYSFSTNYGYTF | TGTGCCAGCAGTTACTCTTTTAGCACTAACTATGGCTACACCTTC
TRBD2 | - | TRBJ2-5 | TRBV4-3 | CASSHLAGNQETQYF | TGCGCCAGCAGCCATTTAGCGGGAAACCAAGAGACCCAGTACTTC
- | - | TRBJ1-4 | TRBV4-1 | CASSPGSAAAATNEKLFF | TGCGCCAGCAGCCCAGGTTCCGCTGCGGCAGCAACTAATGAAAAACTGTTTTTT
TRBD2 | - | TRBJ2-7 | TRBV7-9 | CASSLLAGESYEQYF | TGTGCCAGCAGCTTACTGGCGGGAGAATCTTACGAGCAGTACTTC
- | - | TRBJ1-5 | TRBV27 | CASSLYAPSNQPQHF | TGTGCCAGCAGTTTATATGCCCCTAGCAATCAGCCCCAGCATTTT
- | - | TRBJ2-5 | TRBV6-1 | CASSDGRLQTQYF | TGTGCCAGCAGCGACGGTCGGTTGCAGACCCAGTACTTC
TRBD1 | - | TRBJ2-2 | TRBV9 | CASSPRTGENTGELFF | TGTGCCAGCAGCCCTCGGACAGGCGAGAACACCGGGGAGCTGTTTTTT
TRBD2 | - | TRBJ2-3 | TRBV27 | CASSILLAGGIGADTQYF | TGTGCCAGCAGTATATTACTAGCGGGAGGTATAGGAGCAGATACGCAGTATTTT
- | - | TRBJ1-3 | TRBV7-9 | CASSPPESSGNTIYF | TGTGCCAGCAGCCCGCCCGAGAGCTCTGGAAACACCATATATTTT
TRBD1 | once | TRBJ1-1 | TRBV13 | CASSLTIRGGAEAFF | TGTGCCAGCAGCTTAACAATCAGGGGGGGCGCTGAAGCTTTCTTT
- | - | TRBJ2-1 | TRBV7-3 | CASSLGGGASSYNEQFF | TGTGCCAGCAGCTTAGGGGGCGGAGCAAGCTCCTACAATGAGCAGTTCTTC
- | - | TRBJ2-1 | TRBV27 | CASSSNRGGGSYNEQFF | TGTGCCAGCAGTTCAAACAGGGGAGGTGGGTCCTACAATGAGCAGTTCTTC
- | few | TRBJ1-2 | TRBV14 | CASSQGLYGYTF | TGTGCCAGCAGCCAAGGCCTCTATGGCTACACCTTC
TRBD2 | - | TRBJ2-3 | TRBV29-1 | CSVPGLAGGLSFGLFRTDTQYF | TGCAGCGTTCCGGGACTAGCGGGAGGCCTCAGTTTTGGGCTTTTTAGGACAGATACGCAGTATTTT
- | - | TRBJ1-1 | TRBV9 | CASSPGGRTEAFF | TGTGCCAGCAGCCCTGGGGGCAGAACTGAAGCTTTCTTT
TRBD2 | once | TRBJ2-7 | TRBV10-3 | CAISLTSGSGSYEQYF | TGTGCCATCAGCCTAACTAGCGGGAGTGGGTCCTACGAGCAGTACTTC
- | - | TRBJ2-3 | TRBV29-1 | CSTREISTDTQYF | TGCAGCACCCGCGAGATTAGCACAGATACGCAGTATTTT
- | - | TRBJ2-3 | TRBV7-2 | CASSLARRGTDTQYF | TGTGCCAGCAGCTTAGCGCGGCGGGGAACAGATACGCAGTATTTT
- | - | TRBJ2-7 | TRBV9 | CASSVGASPYEQYF | TGTGCCAGCAGCGTAGGGGCTAGTCCCTACGAGCAGTACTTC
- | - | TRBJ2-3 | TRBV9 | CASTLGALTTDTQYF | TGTGCCAGCACCTTAGGGGCCCTTACCACAGATACGCAGTATTTT
- | - | TRBJ2-1 | TRBV11-2 | CASSPGYNEQFF | TGTGCCAGCAGTCCTGGTTACAATGAGCAGTTCTTC
- | - | TRBJ2-6 | TRBV9 | CASSGGLAQRGANVLTF | TGTGCCAGCAGCGGTGGACTGGCGCAGAGGGGGGCCAACGTCCTGACTTTC
- | - | TRBJ1-2 | TRBV28 | CASSSLGGYYGYTF | TGTGCCAGCAGCTCTCTAGGGGGATACTATGGCTACACCTTC
- | - | TRBJ1-1 | TRBV9 | CASSPPGGASEAFF | TGTGCCAGCAGCCCTCCTGGGGGGGCTTCGGAAGCTTTCTTT
- | - | TRBJ1-1 | TRBV5-1 | CASSLITNTEAFF | TGCGCCAGCAGCTTGATTACTAACACTGAAGCTTTCTTT
- | - | TRBJ2-7 | TRBV14 | CASSQVSYEQYF | TGTGCCAGCAGCCAAGTCAGCTACGAGCAGTACTTC
- | - | TRBJ2-4 | TRBV7-6 | CASSPQFQGMGRRFLAKNIQYF | TGTGCCAGCAGCCCTCAATTCCAGGGAATGGGTAGGAGATTTCTAGCCAAAAACATTCAGTACTTC
TRBD2 | - | TRBJ2-7 | TRBV4-3 | CASSQALVAGYYEQYF | TGCGCCAGCAGCCAAGCATTAGTAGCGGGATACTACGAGCAGTACTTC
- | - | TRBJ2-5 | TRBV1 | CTSSQGGPGETQYF | TGCACCAGCAGCCAAGGGGGGCCTGGTGAGACCCAGTACTTC
TRBD1 | - | TRBJ1-5 | TRBV19 | CASSLTGASNQPQHF | TGTGCCAGTAGTCTAACAGGGGCCTCCAATCAGCCCCAGCATTTT
TRBD1 | - | TRBJ2-3 | TRBV28 | CASSWTGEFGDTQYF | TGTGCCAGCAGTTGGACAGGGGAGTTTGGAGATACGCAGTATTTT
TRBD2 | - | TRBJ2-3 | TRBV13 | CASSLRTSGGPDTQYF | TGTGCCAGCAGCCTCCGGACTAGCGGGGGACCCGATACGCAGTATTTT
- | once | TRBJ2-1 | TRBV19 | CASSIVRIARGRNEQFF | TGTGCCAGTAGTATCGTCCGAATAGCGCGCGGGCGCAATGAGCAGTTCTTC